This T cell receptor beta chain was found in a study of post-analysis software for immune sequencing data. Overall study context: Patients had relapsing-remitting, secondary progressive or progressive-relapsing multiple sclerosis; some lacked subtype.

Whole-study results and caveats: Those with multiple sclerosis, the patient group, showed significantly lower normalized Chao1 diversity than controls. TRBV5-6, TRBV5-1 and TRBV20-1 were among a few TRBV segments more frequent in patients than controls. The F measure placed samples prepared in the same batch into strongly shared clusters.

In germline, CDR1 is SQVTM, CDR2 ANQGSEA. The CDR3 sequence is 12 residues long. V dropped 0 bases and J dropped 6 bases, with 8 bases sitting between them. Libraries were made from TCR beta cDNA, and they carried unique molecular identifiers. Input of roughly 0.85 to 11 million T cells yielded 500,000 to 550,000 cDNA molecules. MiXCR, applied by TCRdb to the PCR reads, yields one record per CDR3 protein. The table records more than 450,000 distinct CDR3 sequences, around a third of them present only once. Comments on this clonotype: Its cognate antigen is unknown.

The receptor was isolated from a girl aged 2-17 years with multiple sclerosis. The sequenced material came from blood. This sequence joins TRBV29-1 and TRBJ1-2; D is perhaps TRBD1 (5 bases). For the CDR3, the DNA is TGCAGCGTTGAAGATGGGGGGAATGGCTACACCTTC. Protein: CSVEDGGNGYTF.